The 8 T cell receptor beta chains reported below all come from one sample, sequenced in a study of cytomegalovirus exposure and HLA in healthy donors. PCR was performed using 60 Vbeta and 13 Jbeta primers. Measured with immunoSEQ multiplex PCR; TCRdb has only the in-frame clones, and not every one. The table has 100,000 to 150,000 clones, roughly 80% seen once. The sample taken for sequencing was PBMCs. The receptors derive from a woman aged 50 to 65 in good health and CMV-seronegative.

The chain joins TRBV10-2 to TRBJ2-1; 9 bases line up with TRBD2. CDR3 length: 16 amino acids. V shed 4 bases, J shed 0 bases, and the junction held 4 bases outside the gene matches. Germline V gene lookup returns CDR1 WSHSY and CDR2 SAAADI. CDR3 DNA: TGCGCCAGCAGTGTAGCGGGGGCGAGCTCCTACAATGAGCAGTTCTTC. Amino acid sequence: CASSVAGASSYNEQFF.

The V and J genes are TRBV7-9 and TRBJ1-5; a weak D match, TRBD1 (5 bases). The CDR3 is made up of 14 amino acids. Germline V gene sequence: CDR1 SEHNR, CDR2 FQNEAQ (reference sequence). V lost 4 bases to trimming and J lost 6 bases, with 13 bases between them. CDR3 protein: CASSSTVRGQPQHF. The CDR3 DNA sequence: TGTGCCAGCAGCTCGACAGTCAGAGGTCAGCCCCAGCATTTT.

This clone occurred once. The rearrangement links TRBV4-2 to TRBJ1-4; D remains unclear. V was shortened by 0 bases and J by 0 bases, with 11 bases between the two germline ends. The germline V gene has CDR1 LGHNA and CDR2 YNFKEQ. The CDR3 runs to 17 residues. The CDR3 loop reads CASSQEGATSTNEKLFF. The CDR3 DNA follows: TGTGCCAGCAGCCAAGAGGGAGCCACTTCAACTAATGAAAAACTGTTTTTT.

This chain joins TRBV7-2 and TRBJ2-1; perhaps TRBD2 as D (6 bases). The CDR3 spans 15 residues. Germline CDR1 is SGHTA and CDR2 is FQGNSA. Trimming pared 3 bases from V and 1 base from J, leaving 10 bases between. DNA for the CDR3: TGTGCCAGCAGCTTTAATAGCGGATCCTACAATGAGCAGTTCTTC. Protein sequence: CASSFNSGSYNEQFF.

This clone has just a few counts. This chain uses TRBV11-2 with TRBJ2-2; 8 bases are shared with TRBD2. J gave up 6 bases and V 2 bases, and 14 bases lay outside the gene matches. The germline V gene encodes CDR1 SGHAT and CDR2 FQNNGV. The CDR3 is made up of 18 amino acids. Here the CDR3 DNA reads TGTGCCAGCAGCTTAAGGACTAGCTGGCGAGATGGATCCGGGGAGCTGTTTTTT. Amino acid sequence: CASSLRTSWRDGSGELFF.

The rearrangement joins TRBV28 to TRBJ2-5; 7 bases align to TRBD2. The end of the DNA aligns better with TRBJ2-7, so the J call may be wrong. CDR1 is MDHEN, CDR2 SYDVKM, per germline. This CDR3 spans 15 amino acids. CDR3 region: CASRRGDGSNYEQYF. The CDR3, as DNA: TGTGCCAGCAGACGGGGGGACGGGAGCAACTACGAGCAGTACTTC.

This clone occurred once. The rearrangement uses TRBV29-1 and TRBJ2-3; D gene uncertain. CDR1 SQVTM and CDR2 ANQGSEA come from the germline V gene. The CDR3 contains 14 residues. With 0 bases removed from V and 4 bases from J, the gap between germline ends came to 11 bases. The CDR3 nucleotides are TGCAGCGTTGAAGATGTGGGCAGGCCAGATACGCAGTATTTT. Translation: CSVEDVGRPDTQYF.

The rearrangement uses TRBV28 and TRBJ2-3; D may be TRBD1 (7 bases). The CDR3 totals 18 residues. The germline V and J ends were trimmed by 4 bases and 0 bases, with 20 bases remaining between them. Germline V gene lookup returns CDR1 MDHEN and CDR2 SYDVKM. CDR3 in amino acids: CASSSTGIRAGSTDTQYF. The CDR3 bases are TGTGCCAGCAGTTCGACAGGGATCCGAGCGGGCAGCACAGATACGCAGTATTTT.